This TCR beta chain was obtained from a study of T cell responses to AZD1222 COVID-19 vaccine. Findings and limits, study-wide: The donors showed a predominance of white British ancestry and of females, with possible underestimation of clonal diversity. Baseline serology detected seropositivity in only 5 or 6 AZD1222 recipients. Researchers took repertoire samples only after the peak T cell response had come.

Of note for this clone: Its antigen is not identified.

With 6 bases removed from V and 5 bases from J, the gap between germline ends came to 5 bases. The CDR3 runs to 11 residues. CDR1 and CDR2 (germline): MNHNY, SVGAGI (reference sequence). Some clones are missing from TCRdb's copy, which holds only in-frame ones; the method was immunoSEQ multiplex PCR. The table shows around 150,000 clones, with about 92% occurring only once. This chain uses TRBV6-6 with TRBJ1-3; D remains unclear. Material: peripheral blood, obtained 28 days after the second AZD1222 dose. This TCR was recovered from an adult who received the AZD1222 COVID-19 vaccine. The CDR3 region is CASSQRNTIYF. Here the CDR3 DNA reads TGTGCCAGCAGCCAGAGAAACACCATATATTTT.